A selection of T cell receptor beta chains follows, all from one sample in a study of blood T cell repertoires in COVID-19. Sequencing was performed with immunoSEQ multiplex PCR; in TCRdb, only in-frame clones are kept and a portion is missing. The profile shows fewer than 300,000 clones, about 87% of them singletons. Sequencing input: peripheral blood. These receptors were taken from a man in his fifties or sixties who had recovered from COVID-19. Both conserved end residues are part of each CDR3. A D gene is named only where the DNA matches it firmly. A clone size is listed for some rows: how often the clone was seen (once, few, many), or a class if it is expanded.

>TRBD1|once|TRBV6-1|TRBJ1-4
TGTGCCAGCAGTGAAGCGACAGGGCCAACTAATGAAAAACTGTTTTTT
CASSEATGPTNEKLFF
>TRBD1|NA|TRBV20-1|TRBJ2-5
TGCAGTGCGAGTAACTCCGGGACAGGGAGGACCCAGTACTTC
CSASNSGTGRTQYF
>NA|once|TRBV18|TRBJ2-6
TGTGCCAGCTCCGCCGAGGGCTCTGGGGCCAACGTCCTGACTTTC
CASSAEGSGANVLTF
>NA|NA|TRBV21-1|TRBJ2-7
TGTGCCAGACAACAGGGGACACAAGAAGGCGAGCAGTACTTC
CARQQGTQEGEQYF
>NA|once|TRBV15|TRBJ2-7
TGTGCCACCAGCAGAGAGGTACACTACGAGCAGTACTTC
CATSREVHYEQYF
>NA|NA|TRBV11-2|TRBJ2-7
TGTGCCAGCAGCTTAGATGTTGGGGCAGTATGGCAGTACTTC
CASSLDVGAVWQYF
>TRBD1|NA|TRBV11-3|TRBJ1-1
TGTGCCAGCAGCTTACCCCCGGGACAGGACTTCCCTCTTGAAGCTTTCTTT
CASSLPPGQDFPLEAFF
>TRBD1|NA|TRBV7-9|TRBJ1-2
TGTGCCAGCATGGACAGGGCCAACTATGGCTACACCTTC
CASMDRANYGYTF
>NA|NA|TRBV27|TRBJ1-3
TGTGCCAGCAGGGCGGGAGGGACGAGTGGAAACACCATATATTTT
CASRAGGTSGNTIYF
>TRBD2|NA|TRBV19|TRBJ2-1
TGTGCCAGTAGTTTGCTAGCGGGGTCAGCAGGAGGTGAGCAGTTCTTC
CASSLLAGSAGGEQFF
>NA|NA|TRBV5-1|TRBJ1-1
TGCGCCAGCAGCTTGGGACAGGTCGCGTATTTGGCTGAAGCTTTCTTT
CASSLGQVAYLAEAFF
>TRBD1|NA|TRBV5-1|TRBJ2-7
TGCGCCGGTGCAACAGGGGGTAGGGACGAGCAGTACTTC
CAGATGGRDEQYF
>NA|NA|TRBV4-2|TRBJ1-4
TGTGCCAGCAGCCCCTACTCTTACGAAAAACTGTTTTTT
CASSPYSYEKLFF
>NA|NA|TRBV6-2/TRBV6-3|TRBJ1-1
TGTGCCAGCAGTGAGTTTCCCGAGGCAGCTTTCTTT
CASSEFPEAAFF
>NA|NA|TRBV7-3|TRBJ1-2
TGTGCCAGCAGCTTAGTGGGAGGCGGGTCCCCGGTAGGCTATGGCTACACCTTC
CASSLVGGGSPVGYGYTF
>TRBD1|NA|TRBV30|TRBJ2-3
TGTGCCTGGAGTGGGGACAGTAGCACAGATACGCAGTATTTT
CAWSGDSSTDTQYF
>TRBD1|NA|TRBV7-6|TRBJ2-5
TGTGCCAGCAGCTTAGGGACAGGGGCGATCCAAGAGACCCAGTACTTC
CASSLGTGAIQETQYF
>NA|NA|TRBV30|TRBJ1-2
TGTGCCTGGAGTGTAAGACGGGGGGGTTATGGCTACACCTTC
CAWSVRRGGYGYTF
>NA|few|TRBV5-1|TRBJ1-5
TGCGCCAGCAGCTTGGAGGGGAACAATCAGCCCCAGCATTTT
CASSLEGNNQPQHF
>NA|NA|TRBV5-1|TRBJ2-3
TGCGCCAGCAGTTTTAGCGGCGGCACAGATACGCAGTATTTT
CASSFSGGTDTQYF
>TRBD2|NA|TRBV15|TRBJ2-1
TGTGCCACCAGCAGAGAGGCGGGGGGGCTAAAGGAGCAGTTCTTC
CATSREAGGLKEQFF
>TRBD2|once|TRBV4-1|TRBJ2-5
TGCGCCAGCAGCCAAGTCGGGGGGGGTCGGGAGACCCAGTACTTC
CASSQVGGGRETQYF
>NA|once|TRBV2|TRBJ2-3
TGTGCCAGCAGTGGGCCCGGAGGGGACACAGATACGCAGTATTTT
CASSGPGGDTDTQYF
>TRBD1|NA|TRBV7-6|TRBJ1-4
TGTGCCAGCAGCTTCACGGACAGGGGGTCTGAAAAACTGTTTTTT
CASSFTDRGSEKLFF
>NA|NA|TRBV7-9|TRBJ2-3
TGTGCCAGCAGCCCCGGACAGGATACGCAGTATTTT
CASSPGQDTQYF
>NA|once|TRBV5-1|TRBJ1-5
TGCGCCAGCAGCCCGGCGGGAGGTCAGCCCCAGCATTTT
CASSPAGGQPQHF
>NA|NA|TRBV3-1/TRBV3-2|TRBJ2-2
TGTGCCAGCAGCCAAGTCCGGGGGGCGGTCGGGGAGCTGTTTTTT
CASSQVRGAVGELFF
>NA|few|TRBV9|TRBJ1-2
TGTGCCAGCAGCCCCCACGGGGGACGTGGCTACACCTTC
CASSPHGGRGYTF
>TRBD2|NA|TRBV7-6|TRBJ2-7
TGTGCCAGCAGCTTTGGACCTCGGAGCGGGGGGGCTTACGAGCAGTACTTC
CASSFGPRSGGAYEQYF
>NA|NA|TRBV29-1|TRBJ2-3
TGCAGTACAGGTCGGGTCGATACGCAGTATTTT
CSTGRVDTQYF
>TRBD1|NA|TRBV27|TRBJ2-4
TGTGCCAGCAGTCAGATACAGGGGAAGAAAAACATTCAGTACTTC
CASSQIQGKKNIQYF
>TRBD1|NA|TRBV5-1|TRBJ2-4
TGCGCCAGCAAGCAGTCGGGACAGGGAAACATTCAGTACTTC
CASKQSGQGNIQYF
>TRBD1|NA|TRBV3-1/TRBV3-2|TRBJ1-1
TGTGCCAGCAGCCAAAACAGGGGAGGTACTGAAGCTTTCTTT
CASSQNRGGTEAFF
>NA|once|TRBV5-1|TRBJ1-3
TGCGCCAGCAGCCCACGGCCGACTGGAAGCTCTGGAAACACCATATATTTT
CASSPRPTGSSGNTIYF
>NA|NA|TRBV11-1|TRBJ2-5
TGTGCCAGCAGCTTAGCGAGAGGGCTGGCAGAGACCCAGTACTTC
CASSLARGLAETQYF
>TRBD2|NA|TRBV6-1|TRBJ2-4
TGTGCCAGCAGTGAAAGGGCTAGGGCTAGCGGGGGGGCCGGAAACATTCAGTACTTC
CASSERARASGGAGNIQYF
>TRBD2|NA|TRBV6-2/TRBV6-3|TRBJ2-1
TGTGCCAGCAGTTACGGCGGGGGGAAGGATGAGCAGTTCTTC
CASSYGGGKDEQFF
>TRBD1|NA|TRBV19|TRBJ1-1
TGTGCCAGTAGGGCAAGATTTCAGACAGGGGGACCTGAAGCTTTCTTT
CASRARFQTGGPEAFF
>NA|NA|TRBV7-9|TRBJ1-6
TGTGCCAGCAGCTTTGTGGACAGCTTTAATTCACCCCTCCACTTT
CASSFVDSFNSPLHF
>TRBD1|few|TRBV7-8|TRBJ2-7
TGTGCCAGCAGCTTAGCCCGGGACAGGTTCGAGCAGTACTTC
CASSLARDRFEQYF